These 25 T cell receptor beta chains came from one sample sequenced in a study of human T cells and chemical hapten exposure. TCRdb used MiXCR to reprocess the RACE reads, holding one entry per CDR3 protein. Of some 340,000 distinct CDR3 sequences listed, about 7% are singletons. This sample's time point: patch test 1, 2 weeks after DPC sensitization. The treatment here: therapeutic diphenylcyclopropenone sensitization with weekly scalp DPC. The material sequenced was whole blood, taken in connection with sensitization to the hapten diphenylcyclopropenone (DPC). These receptors all come from a woman in her late teens or twenties with alopecia areata. Some clones in this sample may be carry-over from other donors' samples.

This clonotype was seen repeatedly, ten times or more. The chain employs TRBV4-3 and TRBJ1-1; tentatively, D is TRBD1 (5 bases). The CDR3 covers 17 residues. Germline V gene sequence: CDR1 LGHNA, CDR2 YSLEER. V dropped 0 bases and J dropped 2 bases, with 16 bases sitting between them. This chain's CDR3 is CASSQEGERETNTEAFF. The DNA of the CDR3 is TGCGCCAGCAGCCAAGAGGGGGAAAGGGAGACTAACACTGAAGCTTTCTTT.

This clonotype was observed a handful of times. The genes are TRBV20-1 and TRBJ1-1; 8 bases fit TRBD1. The CDR3 consists of 11 residues. Germline V gene data show CDR1 as DFQATT and CDR2 as SNEGSKA (reference sequence). J gave up 6 bases and V 6 bases, and 3 bases lay outside the gene matches. CDR3 sequence (DNA): TGCAGTGCGGACAGGGTAGCTGAAGCTTTCTTT. It codes for CSADRVAEAFF.

Comment on this clonotype: Given a much more abundant clone one base away, this may be a read error. The V call is TRBV5-1, the J call TRBJ2-5; D is ambiguous. V was cut by 4 bases and J by 0 bases, with 13 bases left in between. The CDR3 loop spans 15 amino acids. Germline V gives CDR1 SGHRS, CDR2 YFSETQ. CDR3 sequence (DNA): TGCGCCAGCAGCGCCGAGACTGCATACCAAGAGACCCAGTACTTC. Amino acids: CASSAETAYQETQYF.

This clonotype was counted between two and nine times. This chain joins TRBV12-3 or TRBV12-4 and TRBJ2-2; maybe TRBD1 (6 bases). V lost 3 bases and J lost 7, with 24 bases in between. This CDR3 contains 18 residues. CDR3 loop: CASSLITGTFFVGGELFF. CDR3 nucleotide sequence: TGTGCCAGCAGTTTGATAACAGGGACATTTTTCGTTGGCGGGGAGCTGTTTTTT.

In this sample, this clonotype turned up many times. V gene TRBV5-5 combines with J gene TRBJ2-3; D gene uncertain. V was shortened by 1 base and J by 3 bases, with 6 bases between the two germline ends. This CDR3 is built from 13 residues. In germline, CDR1 is SGHKS, CDR2 YYEKEE (reference sequence). The CDR3 loop reads CASSLFRTDTQYF. CDR3 nucleotides: TGTGCCAGCAGCTTGTTCCGAACAGATACGCAGTATTTT. Filled out from reference TRBV5-5 and TRBJ2-3, the complete variable domain reads DAGVTQSPTHLIKTRGQQVTLRCSPISGHKSVSWYQQVLGQGPQFIFQYYEKEERGRGNFPDRFSARQFPNYSSELNVNALLLGDSALYLCASSLFRTDTQYFGPGTRLTVL.

This clonotype was detected a few times. The J gene is TRBJ2-3, the V gene TRBV4-3, with D perhaps matching TRBD2 (5 bases). V lost 2 bases and J 2 bases, leaving 14 bases between the germline ends. This CDR3 spans 16 amino acids. CDR1 and CDR2 from the germline V gene are LGHNA and YSLEER. CDR3 nucleotide sequence: TGCGCCAGCAGCCAACTTTCGGGGTCCCTCACAGATACGCAGTATTTT. Residues: CASSQLSGSLTDTQYF.

This clonotype was observed many times. This chain uses TRBV27 with TRBJ2-7; TRBD2 is a possible D gene (5 bases). V gave up 2 bases and J gave up 3 bases, with 11 bases separating them. The germline V gene has CDR1 MNHEY and CDR2 SMNVEV (reference sequence). The CDR3 consists of 14 residues. CDR3 amino acids: CASSLSQEVYEQYF. DNA of the CDR3: TGTGCCAGCAGTTTAAGCCAGGAGGTCTACGAGCAGTACTTC.

V gene TRBV5-1 combines with J gene TRBJ1-1; 8 bases align to TRBD1. Germline V gives CDR1 SGHRS, CDR2 YFSETQ. The CDR3 length is 15 residues. With V trimmed by 4 bases and J by 0 bases, 5 bases remained unmatched. The CDR3 DNA is TGCGCCAGCAGCCCGCAGACAGGGGTGAACACTGAAGCTTTCTTT. It specifies CASSPQTGVNTEAFF.

The chain has TRBV12-3 or TRBV12-4 and TRBJ1-4; D is unresolved. Deletions cut 3 bases from V and 0 bases from J, with 5 bases between. The CDR3 runs 14 residues. In nucleotides, the CDR3 is TGTGCCAGCAGTTTGGCATCAACTAATGAAAAACTGTTTTTT. It yields the protein CASSLASTNEKLFF.

This clonotype has a count of ten or more. The chain recombines TRBV7-9 with TRBJ2-1, with TRBD2 matching over 8 bases. Germline CDR1 is SEHNR and CDR2 is FQNEAQ (reference sequence). The trim removed 5 bases at V and 9 bases at J, leaving 15 bases unmatched. There are 16 residues in the CDR3. CDR3 loop: CASSPLRGLVDTEQFF. CDR3 DNA sequence: TGTGCCAGCAGCCCTCTCCGGGGACTAGTGGATACTGAGCAGTTCTTC.

This clonotype came up a few times. The J gene is TRBJ1-6, the V gene TRBV4-1; 8 bases fit TRBD1. Germline V lookup: CDR1 MGHRA, CDR2 YSYEKL. Trimming at V came to 2 bases and at J to 7 bases, leaving 7 bases not matched to a gene. This CDR3 region has 16 residues. CDR3 loop: CASSQPSRDRNSPLHF. The DNA for the CDR3 is TGCGCCAGCAGCCAACCTAGCCGGGACAGGAATTCACCCCTCCACTTT.

This clonotype was detected many times. The V and J genes are TRBV12-3 or TRBV12-4 and TRBJ2-5, with D unclear. This CDR3 spans 13 amino acids. Trimming pared 0 bases from V and 7 bases from J, leaving 9 bases between. CDR3 DNA: TGTGCCAGCAGTTTAGCGCCTCGTGGGACCCAGTACTTC. This translates into CASSLAPRGTQYF.

This chain links TRBV1 with TRBJ1-6; the table names TRBD1, a call not compared with the DNA. TRBV1 is a pseudogene locus. CDR3 length equals 14 residues. CDR3 residues: CTSSQAGYNSPLHF. The CDR3 bases are TGCACCAGCAGCCAAGCAGGGTATAATTCACCCCTCCACTTT.

The V call is TRBV20-1, the J call TRBJ2-4; D uncertain. Between the trimmed V and J ends, which lost 6 bases and 1 base, there was a span of 22 bases. This CDR3 is 17 amino acids long. Germline V CDR1 and CDR2: DFQATT, SNEGSKA (reference sequence). The CDR3 DNA sequence: TGCAGTGCCAGTACCCTGGTTGGGATTCTCGCCAAAAACATTCAGTACTTC. Translation gives CSASTLVGILAKNIQYF.

In this sample, this clonotype turned up a few times. This chain links TRBV25-1 with TRBJ2-1, with TRBD1 matching 10 bases. The CDR3 has 11 amino acids. J was trimmed by 14 bases and V by 4 bases; bases with no gene match: 2. CDR1 is MGHDK and CDR2 is SYGVNS in the germline V gene. The CDR3 loop reads CASSGTGGEFF. The CDR3 DNA follows: TGTGCCAGCAGTGGGACAGGGGGGGAGTTCTTC.

This clonotype was detected many times. The chain is built from TRBV20-1 and TRBJ2-3; D ambiguous. The CDR3 covers 11 residues. The germline V gene has CDR1 DFQATT and CDR2 SNEGSKA (reference sequence). CDR3 DNA sequence: TGCAGCGGTTGGGGTCAGGATACGCAGTATTTT. Its translation: CSGWGQDTQYF.

This clonotype has just a few counts. The V and J genes are TRBV6-5 and TRBJ2-7; TRBD1 matches at 7 bases. Trimming cost V 4 bases and J 7 bases; bases outside gene matches: 13. CDR3 length: 15 amino acids. CDR1 and CDR2 from the germline V gene are MNHEY and SVGAGI. As DNA, the CDR3 is TGTGCCAGCAGTTTCTCTCGACAGGGCCGGAGGGAGCAGTACTTC. Its translation: CASSFSRQGRREQYF.

This clonotype was seen a handful of times. The chain recombines TRBV29-1 with TRBJ2-3; 7 bases match TRBD1. After removal of 6 bases from V and 4 bases from J, the junction contained 7 bases not matched to a gene. The germline gives CDR1 SQVTM, CDR2 ANQGSEA. The CDR3 length is 13 residues. CDR3 in DNA: TGCAGCGTCCACGACAGGGATTCAGATACGCAGTATTTT. This sequence encodes CSVHDRDSDTQYF.

This clonotype appeared many times. The rearrangement links TRBV6-6 to TRBJ2-6; D is unclear. Germline CDR1 and CDR2: MNHNY and SVGAGI (reference sequence). V lost 11 bases and J lost 4, with 9 bases in between. CDR3 length: 12 amino acids. The CDR3 protein is CAGGAGANVLTF. Written as DNA, the CDR3 is TGTGCCGGCGGCGCCGGGGCCAACGTCCTGACTTTC.

This clonotype has just a few counts. The chain has TRBV27 and TRBJ1-2; no reliable D call. Germline lookup yields CDR1 MNHEY and CDR2 SMNVEV (reference sequence). CDR3 length: 15 residues. Between the trimmed V and J ends, which lost 2 bases and 5 bases, there was a span of 15 bases. CDR3 DNA sequence: TGTGCCAGCAGTTTAAAGAGGGAAACCATTTATGGCTACACCTTC. Translation gives CASSLKRETIYGYTF.

This clonotype showed up just a few times. This chain uses TRBV6-1 with TRBJ1-2; D is uncertain. Germline V gene lookup returns CDR1 MNHNS and CDR2 SASEGT. There are 12 residues in the CDR3. Trimming left V 6 bases short and J 2 bases short, with 7 bases between. For the CDR3, the DNA is TGTGCCAGCAGGGTCGGGAACTATGGCTACACCTTC. This encodes CASRVGNYGYTF.

This clonotype was detected ten times or more. This chain joins TRBV7-2 and TRBJ2-2, with D possibly being TRBD1 (6 bases). The V gene's germline CDR1 is SGHTA and CDR2 FQGNSA. The V end lost 6 bases, the J end lost 5 bases, and 10 bases lay between the germline ends. This CDR3 contains 13 residues. For the CDR3, the DNA is TGTGCCAGCAGATGGACAGTGACCGGGGAGCTGTTTTTT. The encoded protein is CASRWTVTGELFF.

This clonotype was detected ten times or more. The chain has TRBV12-5 and TRBJ2-4; D is uncertain. The V gene lost 1 base and the J gene lost 1 base, with 5 bases spanning the gap. The CDR3 has 14 amino acids. Looked up from germline, CDR1 is LGHNT and CDR2 is FRNRAP. CDR3 in amino acids: CASGLDTAKNIQYF. CDR3 bases: TGTGCTAGTGGTTTGGACACGGCCAAAAACATTCAGTACTTC.

The V gene is TRBV7-6, the J gene TRBJ1-6; tentatively, D is TRBD1 (6 bases). CDR3 length: 15 residues. V dropped 5 bases and J dropped 6 bases, with 14 bases sitting between them. CDR1 is SGHVS, CDR2 FNYEAQ, per germline. In DNA form, the CDR3 reads TGTGCCAGCAGCGGCAGGGGACCCATTAATTCACCCCTCCACTTT. Encoded protein: CASSGRGPINSPLHF.

This clonotype has more than one count but fewer than ten. The CDR3 DNA reads as TGTGCCACCGGAGGGACGGAAAATTATGGCTACACCTTC. Translated, it gives CATGGTENYGYTF. The V call is TRBV6-5, the J call TRBJ1-2; TRBD1 is a possible D gene (5 bases). Germline V gives CDR1 MNHEY, CDR2 SVGAGI. V lost 10 bases and J lost 5, with 17 bases in between. The CDR3 runs to 13 residues.